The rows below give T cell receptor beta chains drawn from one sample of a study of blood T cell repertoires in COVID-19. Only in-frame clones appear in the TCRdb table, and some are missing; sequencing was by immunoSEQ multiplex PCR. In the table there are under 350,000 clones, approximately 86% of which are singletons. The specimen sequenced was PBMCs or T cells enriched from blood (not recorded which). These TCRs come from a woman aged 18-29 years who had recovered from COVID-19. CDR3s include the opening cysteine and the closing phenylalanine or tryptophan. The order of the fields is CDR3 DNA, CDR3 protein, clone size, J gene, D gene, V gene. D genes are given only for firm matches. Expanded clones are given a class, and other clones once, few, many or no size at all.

DNA: TGTGCCAGCAGGGGCCTACAAGGCTCGGGGGACTATGGCTACACCTTC
CDR3: CASRGLQGSGDYGYTF
size: .
J: TRBJ1-2
D: .
V: TRBV27

DNA: TGTGCCAGCAGCCAAGATCGTAGGGACAGCATTCTCGATGAAAAACTGTTTTTT
CDR3: CASSQDRRDSILDEKLFF
size: .
J: TRBJ1-4
D: TRBD1
V: TRBV3-1/TRBV3-2

DNA: TGTGCCAGTTCTCCGACAGTTTATAGCAATCAGCCCCAGCATTTT
CDR3: CASSPTVYSNQPQHF
size: few
J: TRBJ1-5
D: .
V: TRBV19

DNA: TGTGCCAGTAGTATGTGGGGACAGACTTACGAGCAGTACTTC
CDR3: CASSMWGQTYEQYF
size: .
J: TRBJ2-7
D: TRBD1
V: TRBV19

DNA: TGCGCCAGCAGCCAGTCGATAGCGGGGGGTAGCACAGATACGCAGTATTTT
CDR3: CASSQSIAGGSTDTQYF
size: .
J: TRBJ2-3
D: TRBD2
V: TRBV5-1

DNA: TGCAGCGTCGAGGACAGGACTGATGGCTACACCTTC
CDR3: CSVEDRTDGYTF
size: .
J: TRBJ1-2
D: TRBD1
V: TRBV29-1

DNA: TGCGCCAGCAGCCAATCACAGGGATCGAGGGGCTACACCTTC
CDR3: CASSQSQGSRGYTF
size: .
J: TRBJ1-2
D: .
V: TRBV4-3

DNA: TGTGCCAGCAGCTGGGCTAGCGGGGAGCAGGGTGAGCAGTTCTTC
CDR3: CASSWASGEQGEQFF
size: .
J: TRBJ2-1
D: TRBD2
V: TRBV7-6

DNA: TGTGCCTGGACCCCCGGTCCGGCCAAAAACATTCAGTACTTC
CDR3: CAWTPGPAKNIQYF
size: .
J: TRBJ2-4
D: .
V: TRBV30

DNA: TGTGCCACCGGGGCGGGAGCGTCGGATGAGCAGTTCTTC
CDR3: CATGAGASDEQFF
size: .
J: TRBJ2-1
D: TRBD2
V: TRBV15

DNA: TGTGCCAGTAGCCCCCCGGGACTAGCGGGAGGGCTCTACAATGAGCAGTTCTTC
CDR3: CASSPPGLAGGLYNEQFF
size: .
J: TRBJ2-1
D: TRBD2
V: TRBV19

DNA: TGCGCCAGCAGCCAAGATCAGGCCCTAGCGGGGTCTGCCTCCTACGAGCAGTACTTC
CDR3: CASSQDQALAGSASYEQYF
size: .
J: TRBJ2-7
D: TRBD2
V: TRBV4-1

DNA: TGTGCCAGCAGCGCGGGGGGAGGGCCTGGCGCAGATACGCAGTATTTT
CDR3: CASSAGGGPGADTQYF
size: .
J: TRBJ2-3
D: TRBD2
V: TRBV9

DNA: TGTGCCAGCAGCTTAGCAGGGGATCCATTCACAGATACGCAGTATTTT
CDR3: CASSLAGDPFTDTQYF
size: .
J: TRBJ2-3
D: .
V: TRBV7-9

DNA: TGTGCCACCAGCAACATAGAGGGTTTGCAGCCCCAGCATTTT
CDR3: CATSNIEGLQPQHF
size: .
J: TRBJ1-5
D: .
V: TRBV15

DNA: TGTGCCAGTAGTATTCAAAGACAGGGCTCGAATGAAAAACTGTTTTTT
CDR3: CASSIQRQGSNEKLFF
size: once
J: TRBJ1-4
D: TRBD1
V: TRBV19

DNA: TGTGCCTGGAGGGACGACAGGGTAATGAACACTGAAGCTTTCTTT
CDR3: CAWRDDRVMNTEAFF
size: .
J: TRBJ1-1
D: TRBD1
V: TRBV30

DNA: TGTGCTAGTGGTTTGGTACTTGGAGGGAACACTGAAGCTTTCTTT
CDR3: CASGLVLGGNTEAFF
size: .
J: TRBJ1-1
D: .
V: TRBV12-5

DNA: TGCGCCAGTTGGCAGGATAACTATGGCTACACCTTC
CDR3: CASWQDNYGYTF
size: .
J: TRBJ1-2
D: .
V: TRBV5-1

DNA: TGTGCCAGCAGTTTTCTCCAGGGGGCACACATTCAGTACTTC
CDR3: CASSFLQGAHIQYF
size: .
J: TRBJ2-4
D: TRBD1
V: TRBV28

DNA: TGTGCCAGCAGCTTAGTAAGCCGCGGTGGCACAGATACGCAGTATTTT
CDR3: CASSLVSRGGTDTQYF
size: .
J: TRBJ2-3
D: .
V: TRBV7-8

DNA: TGTGCCAGCAGTTTAGTCGGCTCCTACGAGCAGTACTTC
CDR3: CASSLVGSYEQYF
size: .
J: TRBJ2-7
D: .
V: TRBV28

DNA: TGCGCCAGCAGCACCTCCGAGTTCACAGATACGCAGTATTTT
CDR3: CASSTSEFTDTQYF
size: .
J: TRBJ2-3
D: .
V: TRBV5-1

DNA: TGTGCCAGCAGCGAACGGAAACTAGCGGACTACACAGATACGCAGTATTTT
CDR3: CASSERKLADYTDTQYF
size: .
J: TRBJ2-3
D: TRBD2
V: TRBV7-9

DNA: TGTGCCAGCAGTCAGACGACGACGGGTAATTTATTCAATCAGCCCCAGCATTTT
CDR3: CASSQTTTGNLFNQPQHF
size: .
J: TRBJ1-5
D: .
V: TRBV6-2/TRBV6-3

DNA: TGTGCCAGCTCACCGAACAGGGAGGGCTACACCTTC
CDR3: CASSPNREGYTF
size: .
J: TRBJ1-2
D: .
V: TRBV18

DNA: TGTGCCAGTAGTACGGGACTAGCGGGATACCACAATGAGCAGTTCTTC
CDR3: CASSTGLAGYHNEQFF
size: .
J: TRBJ2-1
D: TRBD2
V: TRBV19

DNA: TGCAGCGTTTGGCAGGGTCAAGAGACCCAGTACTTC
CDR3: CSVWQGQETQYF
size: .
J: TRBJ2-5
D: .
V: TRBV29-1

DNA: TGTGCCAGCACCTTCCCTCGGCGGAGCACAGATACGCAGTATTTT
CDR3: CASTFPRRSTDTQYF
size: .
J: TRBJ2-3
D: .
V: TRBV7-8

DNA: TGCGCCAGCAGCTTGTATAGGGAGGGCTATGGCTACACCTTC
CDR3: CASSLYREGYGYTF
size: .
J: TRBJ1-2
D: .
V: TRBV5-1

DNA: TGTGCCACCAGCAGAGTGCCCCCTGACAGCGTAAGGATTCCTTCCTCCAATGAGCAGTTCTTC
CDR3: CATSRVPPDSVRIPSSNEQFF
size: .
J: TRBJ2-1
D: .
V: TRBV15

DNA: TGTGCCAGCAGCTTTCCCTCGGGTCCGGAGGCGCAGTATTTT
CDR3: CASSFPSGPEAQYF
size: .
J: TRBJ2-3
D: .
V: TRBV11-2